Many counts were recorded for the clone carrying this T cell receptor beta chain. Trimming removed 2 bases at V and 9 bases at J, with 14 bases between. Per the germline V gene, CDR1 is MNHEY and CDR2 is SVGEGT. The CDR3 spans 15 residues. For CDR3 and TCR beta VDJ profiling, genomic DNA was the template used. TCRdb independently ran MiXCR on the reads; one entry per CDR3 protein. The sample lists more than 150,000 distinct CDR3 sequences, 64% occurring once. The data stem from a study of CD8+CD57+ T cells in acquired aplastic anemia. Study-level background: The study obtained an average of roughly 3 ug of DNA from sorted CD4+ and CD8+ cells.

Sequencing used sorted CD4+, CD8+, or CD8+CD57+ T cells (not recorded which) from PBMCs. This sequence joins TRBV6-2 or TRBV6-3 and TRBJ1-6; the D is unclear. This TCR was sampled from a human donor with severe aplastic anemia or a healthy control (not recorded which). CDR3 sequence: CASSYASGVGSPLHF. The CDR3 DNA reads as TGTGCCAGCAGTTACGCTTCTGGGGTGGGTTCACCCCTCCACTTT.